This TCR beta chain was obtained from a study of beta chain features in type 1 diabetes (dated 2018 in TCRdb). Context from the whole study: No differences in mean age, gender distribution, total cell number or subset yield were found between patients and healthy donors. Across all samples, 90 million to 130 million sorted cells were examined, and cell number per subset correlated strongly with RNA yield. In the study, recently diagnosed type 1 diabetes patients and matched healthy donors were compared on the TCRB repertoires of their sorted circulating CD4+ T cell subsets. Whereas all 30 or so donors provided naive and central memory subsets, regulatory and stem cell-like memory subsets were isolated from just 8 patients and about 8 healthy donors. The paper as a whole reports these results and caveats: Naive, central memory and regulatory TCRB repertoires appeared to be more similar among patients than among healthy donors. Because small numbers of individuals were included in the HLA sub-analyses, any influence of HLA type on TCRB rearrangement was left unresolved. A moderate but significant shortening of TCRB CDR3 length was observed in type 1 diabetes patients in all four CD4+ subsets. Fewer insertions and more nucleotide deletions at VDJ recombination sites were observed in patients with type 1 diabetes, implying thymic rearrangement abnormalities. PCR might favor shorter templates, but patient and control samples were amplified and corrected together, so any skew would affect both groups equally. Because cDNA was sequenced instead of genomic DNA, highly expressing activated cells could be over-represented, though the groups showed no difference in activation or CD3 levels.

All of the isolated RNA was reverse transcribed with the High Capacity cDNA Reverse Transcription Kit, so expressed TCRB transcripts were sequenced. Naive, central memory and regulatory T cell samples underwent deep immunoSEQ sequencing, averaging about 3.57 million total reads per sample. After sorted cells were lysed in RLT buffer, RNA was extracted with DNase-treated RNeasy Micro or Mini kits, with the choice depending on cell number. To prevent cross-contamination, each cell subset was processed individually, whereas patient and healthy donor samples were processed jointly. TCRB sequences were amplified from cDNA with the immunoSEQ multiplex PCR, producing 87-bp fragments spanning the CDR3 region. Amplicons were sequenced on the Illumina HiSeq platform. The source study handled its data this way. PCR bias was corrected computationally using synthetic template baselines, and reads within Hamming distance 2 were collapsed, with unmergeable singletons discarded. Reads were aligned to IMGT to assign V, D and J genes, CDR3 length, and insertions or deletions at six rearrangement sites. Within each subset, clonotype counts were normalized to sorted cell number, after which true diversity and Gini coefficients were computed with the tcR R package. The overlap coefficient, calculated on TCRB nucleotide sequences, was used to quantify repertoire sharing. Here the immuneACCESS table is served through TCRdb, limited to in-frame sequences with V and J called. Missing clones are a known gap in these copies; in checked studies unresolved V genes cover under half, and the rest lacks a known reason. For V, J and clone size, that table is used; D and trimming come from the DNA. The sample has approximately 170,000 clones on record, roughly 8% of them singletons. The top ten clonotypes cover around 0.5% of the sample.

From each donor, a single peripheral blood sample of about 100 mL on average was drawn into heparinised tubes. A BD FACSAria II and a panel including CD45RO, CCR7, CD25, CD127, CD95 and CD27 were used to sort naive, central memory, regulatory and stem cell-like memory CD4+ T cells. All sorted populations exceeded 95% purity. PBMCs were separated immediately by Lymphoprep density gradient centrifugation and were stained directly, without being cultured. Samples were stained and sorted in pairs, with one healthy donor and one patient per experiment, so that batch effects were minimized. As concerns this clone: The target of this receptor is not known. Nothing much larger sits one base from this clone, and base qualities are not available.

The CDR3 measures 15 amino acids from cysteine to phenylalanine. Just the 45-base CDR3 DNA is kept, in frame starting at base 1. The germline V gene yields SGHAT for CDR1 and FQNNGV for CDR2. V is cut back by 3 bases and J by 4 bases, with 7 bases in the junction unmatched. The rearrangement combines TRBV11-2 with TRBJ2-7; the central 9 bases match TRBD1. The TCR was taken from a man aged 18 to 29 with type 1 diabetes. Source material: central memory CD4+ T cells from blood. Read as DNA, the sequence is TGTGCCAGCAGCTTTGGACAGGGACAGGGATACGAGCAGTACTTC. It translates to CASSFGQGQGYEQYF. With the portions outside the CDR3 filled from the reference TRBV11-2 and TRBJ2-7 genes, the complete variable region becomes EAGVAQSPRYKIIEKRQSVAFWCNPISGHATLYWYQQILGQGPKLLIQFQNNGVVDDSQLPKDRFSAERLKGVDSTLKIQPAKLEDSAVYLCASSFGQGQGYEQYFGPGTRLTVT.